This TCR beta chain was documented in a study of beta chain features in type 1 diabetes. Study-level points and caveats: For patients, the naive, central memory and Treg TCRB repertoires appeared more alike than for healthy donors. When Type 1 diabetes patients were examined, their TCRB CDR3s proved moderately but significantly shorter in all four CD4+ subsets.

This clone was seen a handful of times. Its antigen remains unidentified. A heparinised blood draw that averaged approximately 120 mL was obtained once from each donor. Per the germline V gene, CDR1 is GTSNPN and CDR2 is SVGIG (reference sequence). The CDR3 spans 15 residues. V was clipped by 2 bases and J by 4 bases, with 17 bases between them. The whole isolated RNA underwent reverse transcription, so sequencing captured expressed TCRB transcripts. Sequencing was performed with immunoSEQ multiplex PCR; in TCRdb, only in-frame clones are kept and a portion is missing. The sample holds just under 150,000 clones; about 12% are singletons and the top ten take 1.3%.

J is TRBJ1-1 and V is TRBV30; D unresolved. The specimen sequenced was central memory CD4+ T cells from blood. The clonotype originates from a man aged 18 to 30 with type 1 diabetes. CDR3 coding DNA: TGTGCCTGGAGTCCTCCGGGCCTTGGAGGCACTGAAGCTTTCTTT. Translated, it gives CAWSPPGLGGTEAFF.